This record covers a single T cell receptor beta chain. In the original workflow: It was from reference gene primer amplification that nucleated cell counts were estimated. The repertoire was sequenced with immunoSEQ multiplex PCR; TCRdb's copy has only in-frame clones and lacks some. Clone size and the V and J calls come from that table; the DNA yielded D and trimming. The sample consists of roughly 230,000 clones, 80% to 95% of them appearing once. The data stem from a study of blood T cell repertoires in COVID-19. The receptor's source is a man younger than 45 with COVID-19, enrolled during active disease. Sequenced sample: peripheral blood.

CDR3 in amino acids: CASSGRTGGANTEAFF. DNA for the CDR3: TGTGCCAGCAGTGGACGGACAGGGGGCGCGAACACTGAAGCTTTCTTT. V gene TRBV6-1 combines with J gene TRBJ1-1; 11 bases are shared with TRBD1. The junction had 5 bases not matched to a gene; V was cut back by 4 bases and J by 1 base. The CDR3 totals 16 residues. Germline-derived CDR1 and CDR2 are MNHNS and SASEGT.